This T cell receptor (beta chain) was observed in a study of long-term antiretroviral therapy in people with HIV. Notes on the study in general: Clones showing expansion before ART dominated the repertoire at all time points. Against controls, HIV repertoires showed narrower ranges of CDR3 length.

With respect to this clone: The antigen is unknown.

The V gene's germline CDR1 is LNHDA and CDR2 SQIVND (reference sequence). The CDR3 is 13 residues long. V dropped 5 bases and J dropped 4 bases, with 8 bases sitting between them. They ran version v3.0 of the immunoSEQ assay at survey level. Method: immunoSEQ multiplex PCR; TCRdb's copy keeps in-frame clones and lacks some. The table shows approximately 30,000 clones, with 70% to 80% occurring only once. All donors provided no fewer than one pre-ART and no fewer than two post-ART PBMC samples. Samples held about 0.85-11 million cryopreserved PBMC before DNA extraction. This clonotype originated in a young man with HIV. Sample: unsorted PBMCs, taken 1.9 years after starting antiretroviral therapy. This chain joins TRBV19 and TRBJ1-4, with D perhaps TRBD1 (6 bases). The CDR3 region is CASSGQNNEKLFF. CDR3 sequence (DNA): TGTGCCAGTAGTGGACAGAATAATGAAAAACTGTTTTTT.